The T cell receptor beta chain under discussion was sequenced for a study of cytomegalovirus exposure and HLA in healthy donors. In the study overall: As released early, the data held roughly 85 million unique TCRs from HLA-typed donors. The study, taken as a whole, reports: Cytomegalovirus association was listed for around 180 TCR beta chains. V- and J-gene trimming of TCR beta was linked (in a later analysis) to a missense DCLRE1C variant.

Details on this clone: Its specificity is unknown.

V was pared by 8 bases and J by 2 bases, with 11 bases between. This CDR3 is 13 amino acids long. Germline CDR1 is SNHLY and CDR2 is FYNNEI. PCR was performed using 60 Vbeta and 13 Jbeta primers. Generated by immunoSEQ multiplex PCR, the TCRdb table keeps only in-frame clones and is missing some. The data contain 150,000 to 200,000 clones, around 68% of them singletons. The sample was PBMCs. J is TRBJ2-3 and V is TRBV2, with D perhaps matching TRBD1 (6 bases). This TCR came from a girl between 10 and 17 years old in good health and CMV-seronegative. CDR3 nucleotide sequence: TGTGCCAGCTGTAACAGGGCCACAGATACGCAGTATTTT. As protein: CASCNRATDTQYF.